What follows are 16 T cell receptor beta chains derived from one specimen sequenced in a study of spatial heterogeneity in lung cancer. As for time point: blood at routine non-recurrence follow-up after resection. A single record per CDR3 protein comes from TCRdb applying MiXCR to the 5' RACE reads. Among nearly 95,000 distinct CDR3 sequences listed, 15% to 20% were seen once. The sample in question was PBMCs, obtained at follow-up. The receptor source for this set is a male donor with early-stage non-small cell lung cancer.

V and J are TRBV5-5 and TRBJ2-7; 7 nucleotides line up with TRBD1. CDR1 and CDR2 from the germline V gene are SGHKS and YYEKEE (reference sequence). The CDR3 totals 14 residues. V lost 0 bases and J lost 6; bases outside the gene matches: 6. CDR3 sequence: CASSLALDRVEQYV. CDR3 sequence (DNA): TGTGCCAGCAGCTTGGCCCTCGACAGGGTCGAGCAGTACGTC.

This clonotype qualifies as medium-sized. This chain connects TRBV24-1 to TRBJ1-5; D is unclear. The germline V and J ends were trimmed by 3 bases and 5 bases, with 7 bases remaining between them. The germline V gene encodes CDR1 KGHDR and CDR2 SFDVKD. CDR3 size: 13 residues. Here the CDR3 reads CATSDQRDQPQHF. The CDR3 coding sequence is TGTGCCACCAGTGATCAACGGGATCAGCCCCAGCATTTT.

This rearrangement joins TRBV7-9 to TRBJ2-5, with TRBD2 identical over 12 bases. This CDR3 spans 15 amino acids. Germline V lookup: CDR1 SEHNR, CDR2 FQNEAQ (reference sequence). J gave up 1 base and V 5 bases, and 2 bases lay outside the gene matches. CDR3 in DNA: TGTGCCAGCAGCCGGACTAGCGGGGCCCAAGAGACCCAGTACTTC. Translation: CASSRTSGAQETQYF.

Here the CDR3 reads CASSSGTGFEAFF. The CDR3 DNA follows: TGTGCCAGCAGTTCCGGGACAGGGTTCGAAGCTTTCTTT. The V and J genes are TRBV6-5 and TRBJ1-1; 9 bases match TRBD1. CDR1 is MNHEY, CDR2 SVGAGI, per germline. The J segment lost 8 bases and the V segment lost 4 bases, leaving 5 bases of the junction unmatched. CDR3 length equals 13 residues.

This clonotype was observed at least ten times. This chain links TRBV5-1 with TRBJ1-1; the D is unclear. The CDR3 has 14 amino acids. Trimming removed 0 bases at V and 1 base at J, with 7 bases between. Germline lookup yields CDR1 SGHRS and CDR2 YFSETQ. As DNA, the CDR3 is TGCGCCAGCAGCTTGGACAGTGCGAACACTGAAGCTTTCTTT. It specifies CASSLDSANTEAFF.

This clonotype has only a few counts. The chain combines TRBV12-3 or TRBV12-4 with TRBJ1-1; D ambiguous. The ends were cut back, 2 bases at V and 8 bases at J, with 9 bases in the middle. The CDR3 totals 12 residues. CDR3 region: CASSLFSGEAFF. The CDR3 coding sequence is TGTGCCAGCAGTTTATTTTCTGGGGAAGCTTTCTTT.

This clonotype was picked up a small number of times. This chain uses TRBV10-3 with TRBJ2-1; unclear D gene. Germline V gives CDR1 ENHRY, CDR2 SYGVKD. The V end was cut by 0 bases, the J end by 8 bases, with 8 bases between. The CDR3 length is 13 residues. CDR3 amino acids: CAISESMSDEQFF. CDR3 DNA: TGTGCCATCAGTGAGTCGATGAGCGATGAGCAGTTCTTC.

The gene calls are TRBV7-2 and TRBJ2-5, with D perhaps TRBD1 (5 bases). V lost 8 bases and J 7 bases, leaving 11 bases between the germline ends. In germline, CDR1 is SGHTA, CDR2 FQGNSA. The CDR3 has 11 residues. CDR3 sequence (DNA): TGTGCCAGCGCCTTAGGGGCGACCCAGTACTTC. Its translation: CASALGATQYF.

A single count supports this clonotype. V usage is TRBV10-1 and J usage is TRBJ2-5; D not certain. This CDR3 comprises 15 residues. CDR1 and CDR2 from the germline V gene are WNHNN and SYGVQD (reference sequence). V was cut by 6 bases and J by 4 bases, with 18 bases left in between. CDR3: CASRGRAFRGETQYF. The CDR3 DNA follows: TGCGCCAGCAGGGGTAGGGCCTTCCGAGGAGAGACCCAGTACTTC.

This clonotype was detected only a few times. V usage is TRBV19 and J usage is TRBJ2-5; no reliable D call. CDR1 is LNHDA, CDR2 SQIVND, per germline (reference sequence). Trimming took off 5 bases at V and 3 bases at J, with 13 bases between the two ends. The CDR3 totals 14 residues. In nucleotides, the CDR3 is TGTGCCAGTAGTTTAGGACCCAACAAAGAGACCCAGTACTTC. Protein product: CASSLGPNKETQYF.

This clonotype was seen just once. The CDR3 loop is CTSSEVQGMDGYTF. The CDR3 DNA follows: TGTACCAGCAGCGAAGTACAGGGGATGGATGGCTACACCTTC. The chain couples TRBV7-2 to TRBJ1-2; 7 positions match TRBD1. The CDR3 totals 14 residues. Germline assignment: CDR1 SGHTA and CDR2 FQGNSA. The J segment lost 6 bases and the V segment lost 5 bases, leaving 9 bases of the junction unmatched.

V usage is TRBV10-3 and J usage is TRBJ1-1, with D unresolved. Trimming shortened V by 3 bases and J by 1 base, and 12 bases separated the two germline ends. This CDR3 is built from 15 residues. Germline CDR1 is ENHRY and CDR2 is SYGVKD. For the CDR3, the DNA is TGTGCCATCAGTGATGTGTGGGAAGCGAACACTGAAGCTTTCTTT. Protein: CAISDVWEANTEAFF.

This clonotype was detected a few times. The J gene is TRBJ2-4, the V gene TRBV24-1; TRBD2 agrees at 8 bases. The J segment lost 0 bases and the V segment lost 2 bases, leaving 5 bases of the junction unmatched. The CDR3 loop spans 17 amino acids. The germline V gene has CDR1 KGHDR and CDR2 SFDVKD. CDR3 DNA: TGTGCCACCAGTGATTCTCAGCGGGGGATAGCCAAAAACATTCAGTACTTC. This gives the protein CATSDSQRGIAKNIQYF.

The chain recombines TRBV20-1 with TRBJ2-3; the D gene is possibly TRBD1 (5 bases). V shed 3 bases and J shed 0 bases, with 13 bases lying between them. CDR1 is DFQATT and CDR2 is SNEGSKA in the germline V gene (reference sequence). CDR3 length equals 15 residues. The CDR3 bases are TGCAGTGCTAGCACTGTAAAGGGGAGCACAGATACGCAGTATTTT. Amino acid sequence: CSASTVKGSTDTQYF.

This clonotype was counted between two and nine times. The chain uses TRBV6-5 and TRBJ1-4, with D possibly being TRBD1 (5 bases). The V gene lost 5 bases and the J gene lost 8 bases, with 12 bases spanning the gap. The germline V gene has CDR1 MNHEY and CDR2 SVGAGI. The CDR3 consists of 13 residues. The CDR3 nucleotides read TGTGCCAGCAGTCGGGACCCGAGCGAAAAACTGTTTTTT. Protein product: CASSRDPSEKLFF.

The table lists this clonotype with a few counts. This sequence joins TRBV6-5 and TRBJ2-5, with D hard to call. Trimming removed 2 bases at V and 1 base at J, with 5 bases between. Germline-derived CDR1 and CDR2 are MNHEY and SVGAGI. CDR3 length: 13 amino acids. In DNA, the CDR3 is TGTGCCAGCAGTTACCGAGTCCAAGAGACCCAGTACTTC. Amino acid sequence: CASSYRVQETQYF.